The sequence of this T cell receptor (beta chain) was determined in a study of T-cell memory formation after mild COVID-19 (dated by TCRdb to the early 2020s). Describing the broader study: TCR sequence clusters from the two donors were found to be largely donor specific. The cohort was made up of two young adult volunteers, one female and one male, who were previously healthy. In two donors, T-cell clones that expanded and contracted after mild COVID-19 were tracked by sequencing TCRalpha and TCRbeta repertoires over time. General conclusions and limits of the study: Only a couple of mild cases were covered in the study, and larger cohorts including severe cases with pre-infection samples were considered necessary. The detection of some responding clones in pre-infection memory suggests that pre-existing cross-reactive memory T cells joined the SARS-CoV-2 response. Contracting CD4+ clones appeared mostly in the CM and EM memory subsets, whereas CD8+ clones were enriched in EMRA. SARS-CoV-2 specificity of the second-wave clones peaking on day 37 was not confirmed. From day 15 to 85, contracting clones showed balanced CD4/CD8 phenotypes, whereas a second wave of clones that expanded from day 15 to 37 leaned towards CD4+.

The reads were generated on an Illumina NovaSeq 6000. TCRalpha and TCRbeta cDNA libraries were constructed by 5'RACE with constant-segment primers, with sample barcodes and unique molecular identifiers being introduced. RNA was extracted from every sample with Trizol reagent. Library amplification was performed in two PCR steps, and a second sample barcode and Illumina TruSeq adapters were introduced in the second step. Libraries were sequenced on an Illumina NovaSeq with 2 x 150 bp paired-end reads. The original pipeline was this. Demultiplexing of reads and collapsing into UMI-guided consensus sequences were performed with migec v1.2.7. With mixcr v2.1.11, UMI consensuses were aligned to TRA and TRB V and J templates and assembled into clonotypes. Expanded or contracted clonotypes were those called significant by both edgeR and NoisET, with noise models trained on biological replicates. For edgeR calls, a false discovery rate-adjusted p below 0.01 and a log2 fold-change threshold of 1 were applied. As an exploratory analysis of dynamics, max-normalized trajectories of the 1000 most abundant clonotypes were examined by PCA with hierarchical clustering. The CD4 or CD8 phenotype of responding clones was assigned using the separately sequenced CD4+ and CD8+ repertoires. The public reads were reanalyzed by TCRdb: fastp trimming at Q25, MiXCR alignment, in-frame beta chains only. Entries are consolidated by CDR3 protein sequence, retaining the most common genes and DNA. TCRdb, not the original authors, processed these V and J calls. The sample includes some 130,000 distinct CDR3 sequences, with approximately 17% observed a single time. Jointly, the top ten make up 4.5% to 6.5% of the sample.

This clonotype has a handful of counts. No cognate antigen has been identified for it. The input lacks base qualities; no much larger clone sits a single base away. PBMCs were isolated by Ficoll-Paque density gradient centrifugation. The origin of this receptor is a man younger than 30 who had mild COVID-19 (a few samples of this study predate the infection). The sample titles of this study are shuffled in the database, so cell type and time point are left out; the donor was told from shared clones. Source material: PBMCs or a T cell subset sorted from them (not recorded which).

The DNA sequence is as follows: TGTGCCACCAGCAGACCCGGCGCTGGGGGACAGCGCTCCTACGAGCAGTACTTC. Translated, it gives CATSRPGAGGQRSYEQYF. In this chain, TRBV15 is recombined with TRBJ2-7; TRBD1 lines up with 7 middle nucleotides. Germline trimming: 2 bases from V, 0 bases from J; junction bases outside gene matches: 13. From the germline V gene (reference sequence), CDR1 is LNHNV and CDR2 is YYDKDF. The CDR3 contains 18 residues, cysteine and phenylalanine counted. Of the read, only the CDR3 DNA is kept; its 54 bases are in frame from base 1.